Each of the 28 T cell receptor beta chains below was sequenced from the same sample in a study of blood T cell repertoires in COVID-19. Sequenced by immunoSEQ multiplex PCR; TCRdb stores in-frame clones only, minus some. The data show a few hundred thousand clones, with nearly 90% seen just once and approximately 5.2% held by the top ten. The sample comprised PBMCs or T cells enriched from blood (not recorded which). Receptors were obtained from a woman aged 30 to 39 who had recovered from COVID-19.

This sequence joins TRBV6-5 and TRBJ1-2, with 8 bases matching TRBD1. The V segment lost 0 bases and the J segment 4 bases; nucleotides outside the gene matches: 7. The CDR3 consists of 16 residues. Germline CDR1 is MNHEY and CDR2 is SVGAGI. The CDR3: CASSYSSGGLSYGYTF. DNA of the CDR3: TGTGCCAGCAGTTACTCGTCAGGGGGCTTATCCTATGGCTACACCTTC.

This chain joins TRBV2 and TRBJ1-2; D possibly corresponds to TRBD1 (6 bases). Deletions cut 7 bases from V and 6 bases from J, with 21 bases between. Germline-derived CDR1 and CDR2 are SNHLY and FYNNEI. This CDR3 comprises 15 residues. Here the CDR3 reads CASTQPAGVSHGYTF. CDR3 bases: TGTGCCAGCACCCAACCAGCAGGGGTATCCCATGGCTACACCTTC.

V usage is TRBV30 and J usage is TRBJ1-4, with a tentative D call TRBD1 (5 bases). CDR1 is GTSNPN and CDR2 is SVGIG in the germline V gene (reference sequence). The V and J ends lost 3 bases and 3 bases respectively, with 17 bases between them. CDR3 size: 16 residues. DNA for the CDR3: TGTGCCTGGAGGCGGGGACTCGGGGGTCCTAATGAAAAACTGTTTTTT. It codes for CAWRRGLGGPNEKLFF.

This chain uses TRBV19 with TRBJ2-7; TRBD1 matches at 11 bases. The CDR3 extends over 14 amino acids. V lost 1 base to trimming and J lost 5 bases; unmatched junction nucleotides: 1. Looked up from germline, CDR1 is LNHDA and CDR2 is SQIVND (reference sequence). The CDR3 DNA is TGTGCCAGTAGTATAGGGACAGGGGGCGACGAGCAGTACTTC. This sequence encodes CASSIGTGGDEQYF.

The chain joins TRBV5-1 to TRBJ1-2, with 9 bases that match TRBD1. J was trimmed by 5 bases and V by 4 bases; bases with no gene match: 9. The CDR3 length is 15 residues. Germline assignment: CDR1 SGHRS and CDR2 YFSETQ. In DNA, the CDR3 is TGCGCCAGCAGCATAAACAGGGGGCAAGGGTATGGCTACACCTTC. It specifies CASSINRGQGYGYTF.

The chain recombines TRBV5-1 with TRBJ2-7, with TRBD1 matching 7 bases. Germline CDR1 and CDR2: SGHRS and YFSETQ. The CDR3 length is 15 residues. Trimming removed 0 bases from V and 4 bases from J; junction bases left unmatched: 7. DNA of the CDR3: TGCGCCAGCAGCTTGGCCAGGGGACAGACTTACGAGCAGTACTTC. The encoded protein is CASSLARGQTYEQYF.

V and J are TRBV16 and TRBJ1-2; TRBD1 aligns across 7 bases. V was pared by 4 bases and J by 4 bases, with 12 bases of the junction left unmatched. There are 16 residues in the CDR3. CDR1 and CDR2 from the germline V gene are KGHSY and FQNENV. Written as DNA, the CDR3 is TGTGCCAGCAGCCCGATACTGGACAGGCCCCCCTATGGCTACACCTTC. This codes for CASSPILDRPPYGYTF.

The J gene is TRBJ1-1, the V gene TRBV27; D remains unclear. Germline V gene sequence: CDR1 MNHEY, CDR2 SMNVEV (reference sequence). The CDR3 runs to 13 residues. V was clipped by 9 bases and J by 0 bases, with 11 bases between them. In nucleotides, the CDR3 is TGTGCCAGTAAATTAAATCTGAACACTGAAGCTTTCTTT. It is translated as CASKLNLNTEAFF.

The CDR3 reads CASSLPRTGNYGYTF. The CDR3 nucleotides read TGTGCCAGCAGCTTGCCTCGGACGGGAAACTATGGCTACACCTTC. The V gene is TRBV5-5, the J gene TRBJ1-2; D not resolved. Trimming cost V 1 base and J 2 bases, with 12 bases left between them. CDR3 length equals 15 residues. Germline assignment: CDR1 SGHKS and CDR2 YYEKEE (reference sequence).

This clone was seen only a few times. CDR3 sequence: CSVVTGAEDTQYF. CDR3 DNA: TGCAGCGTTGTCACAGGGGCCGAAGATACGCAGTATTTT. This chain joins TRBV29-1 and TRBJ2-3; TRBD1 aligns across 7 bases. Germline trimming cut 4 bases from V and 5 bases from J; bases unmatched to any gene: 6. Looked up from germline, CDR1 is SQVTM and CDR2 is ANQGSEA. The length of the CDR3 is 13 residues.

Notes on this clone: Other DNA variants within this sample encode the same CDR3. CDR3 nucleotide sequence: TGCGCCAGCAGCTTAGAGGGAAGCACAGATACGCAGTATTTT. Translation: CASSLEGSTDTQYF. The chain links TRBV5-1 to TRBJ2-3, with D tentatively TRBD2 (5 bases). The CDR3 loop spans 14 amino acids. Germline CDR1 and CDR2: SGHRS and YFSETQ. V lost 2 bases and J lost 0, with 7 bases in between.

The DNA for the CDR3 is TGTGCCAGCAGTGAGCGGACAGGGATTACGGAAGCTTTCTTT. Translating gives CASSERTGITEAFF. The chain recombines TRBV2 with TRBJ1-1, with TRBD1 matching 8 bases. Per germline, CDR1 SNHLY and CDR2 FYNNEI. The V segment lost 3 bases and the J segment 8 bases; nucleotides outside the gene matches: 8. This CDR3 spans 14 amino acids.

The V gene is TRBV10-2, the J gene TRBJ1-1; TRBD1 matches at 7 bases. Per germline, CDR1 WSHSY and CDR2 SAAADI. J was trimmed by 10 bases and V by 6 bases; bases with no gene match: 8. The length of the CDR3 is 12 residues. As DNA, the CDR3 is TGCGCCAGCAGGGAAGGGGGCGCGGGAGCTTTCTTT. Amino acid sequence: CASREGGAGAFF.

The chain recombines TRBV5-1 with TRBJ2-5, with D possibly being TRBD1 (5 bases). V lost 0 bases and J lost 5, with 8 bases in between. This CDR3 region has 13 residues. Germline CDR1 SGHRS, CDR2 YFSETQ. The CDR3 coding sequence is TGCGCCAGCAGCTTGGCAGGGTCGGAGACCCAGTACTTC. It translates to CASSLAGSETQYF.

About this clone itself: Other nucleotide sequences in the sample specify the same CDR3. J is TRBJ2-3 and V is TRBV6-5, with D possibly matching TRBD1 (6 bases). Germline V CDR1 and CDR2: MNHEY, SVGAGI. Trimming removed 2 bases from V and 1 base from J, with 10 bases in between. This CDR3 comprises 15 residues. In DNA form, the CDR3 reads TGTGCCAGCAGTTACCTGGGGGCAGGCACAGATACGCAGTATTTT. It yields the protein CASSYLGAGTDTQYF.

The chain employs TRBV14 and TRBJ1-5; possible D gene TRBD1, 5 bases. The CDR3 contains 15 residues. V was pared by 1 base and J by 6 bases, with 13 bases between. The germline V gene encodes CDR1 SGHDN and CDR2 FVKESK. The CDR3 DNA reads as TGTGCCAGCAGCCAAGGCCCAGGGAGGGGTCAGCCCCAGCATTTT. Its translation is CASSQGPGRGQPQHF.

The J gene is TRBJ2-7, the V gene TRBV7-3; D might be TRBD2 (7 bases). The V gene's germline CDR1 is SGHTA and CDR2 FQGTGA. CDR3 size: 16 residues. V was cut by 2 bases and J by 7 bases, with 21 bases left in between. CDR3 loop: CASSLAAGAGAGEQYF. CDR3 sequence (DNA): TGTGCCAGCAGCTTAGCGGCGGGGGCAGGGGCTGGGGAGCAGTACTTC.

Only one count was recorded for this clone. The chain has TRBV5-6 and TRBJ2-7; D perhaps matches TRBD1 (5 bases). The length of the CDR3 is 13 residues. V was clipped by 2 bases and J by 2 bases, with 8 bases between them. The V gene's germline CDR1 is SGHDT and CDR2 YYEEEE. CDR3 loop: CASSFQGTYEQYF. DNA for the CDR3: TGTGCCAGCAGCTTCCAGGGAACCTACGAGCAGTACTTC.

CDR3 coding DNA: TGTGCCAGCAGTTTTGGGGGGGGAGGCACTGAAGCTTTCTTT. Residues: CASSFGGGGTEAFF. The genes are TRBV28 and TRBJ1-1; possible D gene TRBD1, 5 bases. CDR3 size: 14 residues. Germline CDR1 reads MDHEN; CDR2 reads SYDVKM. Trimming removed 3 bases from V and 4 bases from J, with 12 bases in between.

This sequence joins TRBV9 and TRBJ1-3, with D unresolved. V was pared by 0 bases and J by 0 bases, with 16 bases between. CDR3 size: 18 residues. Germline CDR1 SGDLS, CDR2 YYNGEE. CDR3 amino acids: CASSVALFEDFSGNTIYF. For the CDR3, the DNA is TGTGCCAGCAGCGTAGCTCTTTTTGAGGACTTCTCTGGAAACACCATATATTTT.

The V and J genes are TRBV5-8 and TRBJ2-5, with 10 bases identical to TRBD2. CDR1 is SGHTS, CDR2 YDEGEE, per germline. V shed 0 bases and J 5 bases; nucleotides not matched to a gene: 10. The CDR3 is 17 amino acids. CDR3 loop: CASSLGLAGATGETQYF. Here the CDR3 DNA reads TGTGCCAGCAGCTTGGGGCTAGCGGGGGCAACTGGGGAGACCCAGTACTTC.

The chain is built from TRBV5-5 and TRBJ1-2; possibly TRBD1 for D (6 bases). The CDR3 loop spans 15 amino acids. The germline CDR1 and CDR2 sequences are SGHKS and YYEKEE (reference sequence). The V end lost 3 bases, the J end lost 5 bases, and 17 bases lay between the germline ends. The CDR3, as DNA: TGTGCCAGCAGCTCGATAGGGACACCGATTTATGGCTACACCTTC. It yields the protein CASSSIGTPIYGYTF. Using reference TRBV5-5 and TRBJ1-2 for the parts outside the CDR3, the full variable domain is DAGVTQSPTHLIKTRGQQVTLRCSPISGHKSVSWYQQVLGQGPQFIFQYYEKEERGRGNFPDRFSARQFPNYSSELNVNALLLGDSALYLCASSSIGTPIYGYTFGSGTRLTVV.

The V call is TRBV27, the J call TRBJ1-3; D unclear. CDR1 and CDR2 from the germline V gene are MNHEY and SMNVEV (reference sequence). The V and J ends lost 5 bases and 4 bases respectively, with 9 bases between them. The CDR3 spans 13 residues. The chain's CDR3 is CASSPTRGNTIYF. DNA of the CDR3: TGTGCCAGCAGTCCGACTCGCGGAAACACCATATATTTT.

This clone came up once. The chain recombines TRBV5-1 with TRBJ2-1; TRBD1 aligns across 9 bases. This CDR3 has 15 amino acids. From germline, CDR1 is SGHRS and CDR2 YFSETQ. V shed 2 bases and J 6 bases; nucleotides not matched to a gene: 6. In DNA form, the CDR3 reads TGCGCCAGCAGCTTAAGGACAGGGGTCCGCAATGAGCAGTTCTTC. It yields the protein CASSLRTGVRNEQFF. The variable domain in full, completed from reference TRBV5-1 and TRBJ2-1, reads KAGVTQTPRYLIKTRGQQVTLSCSPISGHRSVSWYQQTPGQGLQFLFEYFSETQRNKGNFPGRFSGRQFSNSRSEMNVSTLELGDSALYLCASSLRTGVRNEQFFGPGTRLTVL.

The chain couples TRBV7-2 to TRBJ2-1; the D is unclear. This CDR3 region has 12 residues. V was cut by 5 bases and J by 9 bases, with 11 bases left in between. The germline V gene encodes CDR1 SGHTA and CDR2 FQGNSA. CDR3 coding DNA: TGTGCCAGCAGCGCCACCCAGATTGAGCAGTTCTTC. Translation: CASSATQIEQFF.

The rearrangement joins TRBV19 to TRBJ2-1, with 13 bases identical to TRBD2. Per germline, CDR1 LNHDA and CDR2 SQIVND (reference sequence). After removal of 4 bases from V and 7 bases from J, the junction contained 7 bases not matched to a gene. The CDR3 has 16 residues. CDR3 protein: CASSKELAGGRNEQFF. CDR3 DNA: TGTGCCAGTAGTAAAGAACTAGCGGGGGGGCGGAATGAGCAGTTCTTC.

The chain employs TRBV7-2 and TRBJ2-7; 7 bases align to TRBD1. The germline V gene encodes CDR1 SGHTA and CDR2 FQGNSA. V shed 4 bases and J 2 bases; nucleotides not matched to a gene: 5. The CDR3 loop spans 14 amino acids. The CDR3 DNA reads TGTGCCAGCAGCTACCGACAGGGACCCTACGAGCAGTACTTC. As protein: CASSYRQGPYEQYF.

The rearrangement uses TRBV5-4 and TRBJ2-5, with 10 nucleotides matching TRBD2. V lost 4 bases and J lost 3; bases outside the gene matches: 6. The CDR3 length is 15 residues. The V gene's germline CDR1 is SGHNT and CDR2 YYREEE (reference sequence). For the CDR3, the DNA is TGTGCCAGCAGCCCTGTAGCGGGGGGAGAAGAGACCCAGTACTTC. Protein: CASSPVAGGEETQYF.